This record covers a single T cell receptor beta chain. It has no known antigen specificity. Library generation was performed with the immunoSEQ multiplex PCR assay. The multiplex PCR relied on a mix of 60 forward primers for TCR Vbeta segments and 13 reverse primers for TCR Jbeta segments. The CDR3 region of rearranged TCR beta genes was amplified from genomic DNA with a multiplex PCR assay. The amplified TCR beta libraries were sequenced on the Illumina HiSeq System as 87-base-pair reads. Concerning the study's data processing: In a later analysis, tens of millions of unique TCR beta chains were counted across the roughly 670 repertoires, and approximately 11 million of these chains were shared by at least two donors. Raw reads were error-corrected and collapsed into unique sequences with a nearest-neighbor algorithm that merged closely related sequences to remove PCR and sequencing errors. V, D and J gene segments were assigned by aligning CDR3 sequences to IMGT reference sequences. For a sequence to be retained, at least a six-nucleotide match to both a V gene segment and a J gene segment was required. Rearrangements were classified as productive when the CDR3 lacked stop codons and remained in frame with V and J, and all other rearrangements were classified as non-productive. CDR3 was defined by IMGT convention, running from the second conserved V-encoded cysteine to the conserved J-encoded phenylalanine. The earlier analysis of some 550 of the donors excluded any sequence lacking an unambiguous match to a single V gene segment. In an earlier analysis of almost 600 of the donors, a V segment was called functional when productive rearrangements were above 56.7%, and segregating when the standard deviation between donors exceeded 5%. A statistical classification framework was developed to diagnose cytomegalovirus status using the catalog of TCR beta chain sequences. V and J gene assignment, in a later analysis, came from comparing TCR nucleotide sequences with IMGT/GENE-DB human TR gene sequences. In a later analysis, CDR3 sequences and most-parsimonious VDJ recombination scenarios were assigned using the TCRdist pipeline. In a later analysis, each TCR beta chain was defined by its CDR3 amino acid sequence together with its V-gene family, and reads lacking a unique V-gene family were excluded. To address suspected cross-contamination and a sequencing artifact, a later analysis removed 450 to 700 highly shared, low-generation-probability nucleotide sequences. In a later analysis, a clonal expansion index for each public chain was calculated from normalized within-repertoire ranks of inferred template counts. In a later analysis, generation probabilities were computed with a VDJ recombination model fitted to out-of-frame rearrangements, and the resulting probabilities were checked against IGoR. In a later analysis, hypergeometric tests were used to score TCR-TCR, TCR-HLA and TCR-CMV co-occurrence, with a repertoire-size bias correction applied to TCR pairs. A later analysis estimated false discovery rates by permuting HLA or CMV assignments 20 times. In a later analysis, co-occurring TCRs were grouped using DBSCAN, with TCRdist sequence similarity added in when clustering inside HLA-allele-positive subsets. Repertoires with fewer than 30,000 or more than 120,000 public chains were left out of co-occurrence clustering, as were four to six repertoires with anomalous nucleotide sharing. Held by TCRdb, this immuneACCESS table contains in-frame sequences only and omits some clones. Under half of the omission traces to an unresolved V gene where checked; the cause of the rest is unknown. That table supplies the V and J calls and clone size; D and trimming were determined from the DNA. This sample's table has entries for some 80,000 clones. 1.1% of the sample is taken by the ten largest.

This sample is part of a study of cytomegalovirus exposure and HLA in healthy donors (dated by TCRdb to the late 2010s). Broadly, across the study: An earlier analysis of some 550 of the donors reported roughly 270 Gb of sequence data and more than 90 million unique TCR beta sequences from about 200 million T cells. Several DR-DQ haplotypes were handled as single units for association and clustering because linkage in the cohort was strong. A later genetic analysis used genome-wide SNP genotypes for about 65% of the 666 donors, treating that subset as a discovery cohort. On average, approximately 250,000 unique TCR beta nucleotide sequences were sequenced per donor among 350 to 400 genotyped donors of the cohort, with around 19% of those sequences being non-productive. About 320 gigabases of sequencing data and approximately 80 million unique TCR sequences were included in an early release covering several hundred HLA-typed donors. HLA typing included class I and class II loci at four-digit resolution. Of the roughly 400 genotyped donors, approximately 80% fell in the genetic ancestry cluster associated with self-reported Caucasian donors. The T cell repertoires of 700 or so subjects were profiled by immunosequencing and related to cytomegalovirus serostatus. Besides the first cohort of roughly 700 subjects, a separate validation cohort made up of about 120 different subjects was used. In a later analysis, previously published TCR beta repertoires from about 640 donors were re-analyzed and high-resolution HLA genotyping was added so that TCR occurrence patterns could be studied. An earlier analysis of fewer than 750 of the donors used high-throughput TCR beta sequencing to judge whether each TCR beta V gene segment behaved as functional or pseudogenic. Rather than using new phenotypic data, the later analysis identified candidate immune exposures from TCR beta sequences and from how often those sequences occurred across donors. Every repertoire in the discovery cohort had been generated on one and the same sequencing platform. Typing coverage varied by locus: roughly 629-630 donors for A, B, C, DRB1 and DQB1; 522 for DQA1; some 610 for DPA1; around 450 for DPB1. The aim of the study was to test whether cataloging public T cell receptors could identify signatures of past pathogen exposure. Donor age, sex, ethnicity and CMV serostatus were compiled alongside the repertoire data. To predict cytomegalovirus infection status, the study combined high-throughput TCR immunosequencing, statistical association of individual TCRs with disease status, and machine learning.

What the research found in general, with its limitations: Sequencing depth was assumed to be roughly uniform across donors in the presence/absence analyses, though that assumption may not hold. The only immune exposure information available for the cohort was CMV serostatus. In a later analysis, HLA-associated TCR beta chains showed more clonal expansion and lower generation probabilities than non-associated chains that were equally common. Most CMV-associated TCR beta chains appeared to be HLA-restricted in a later analysis, and the HLA associations seemed to be driven largely by CMV exposure. Most TCR sequences were seen in very few donors, while some public TCRs were found in many individuals. The study listed around 160 TCR beta chains as associated with cytomegalovirus. The cohort was sequenced for TCR beta chains only, and without alpha or paired-chain data the features that could be detected were limited. A later analysis associated some 17,000 TCR beta sequences with specific HLA alleles at a false discovery rate of 0.05. A further reported finding was that TCR beta sequences accurately predicted the HLA-A and HLA-B alleles for most subjects in the first cohort. It was suggested by the authors that the approach could potentially be generalized to other disease states and immunological phenotypes. An association between a missense DCLRE1C variant and V-gene and J-gene trimming of TCR beta chains was found in a later genetic analysis and replicated in an independent cohort. A few of the identified cytomegalovirus-associated TCR beta chains were confirmed in vitro to be specific for cytomegalovirus antigens. According to a later analysis, TCR association rates differed among HLA loci, with DRB1 alleles showing the most associated TCRs and HLA-C alleles showing the fewest. The classifier was reported to diagnose cytomegalovirus status with high specificity and sensitivity in both the original and validation cohorts. Some IMGT-functional V segments, including TRBV6-2 and TRBV6-3, could not be told apart with the 87-base-pair reads, so those segments were excluded. Strong co-occurrence of HLA alleles, especially DR and DQ, made assigning TCR associations to individual alleles difficult. Because HLA typing was missing for some donors at each locus, association tests included only the typed subset. Because counts were too low, about 18 rarely observed V segments, including chromosome 9 orphons, were excluded from the earlier analysis of several hundred of the donors. A group of highly shared sequence variants was considered likely to be a technical artifact of the sequencing pipeline. Several of the top co-occurrence clusters appeared to be linked to parvovirus B19, influenza, CMV and Epstein-Barr virus, according to a later analysis. Linkage disequilibrium might explain the correlated functional status among segregating V segments, but an unknown experimental factor could not be ruled out. According to a later genetic analysis, donors in an Asian-associated ancestry cluster had fewer N-insertions in productive TCRs than the approximately 700-donor mean. In an earlier analysis of around 600 of the donors, most TCR beta V segments were observed in productive rearrangements about 87% or about 30% of the time, broadly matching IMGT annotations.

The cohort was made up of roughly 670 healthy bone marrow donors. All cohort members were sampled while nominally healthy, although unrecorded immune exposures were likely present. The donor was CMV seronegative and was included in the group of hundreds of seronegative cohort members. A peripheral blood sample was collected from each donor, and TCR beta sequencing was performed on peripheral blood mononuclear cells. The Qiagen DNeasy Blood Extraction Kit was used to extract genomic DNA from the blood cell samples. V sheds 0 bases and J sheds 4 bases, leaving 7 bases between their ends. From a lookup of the germline V gene, CDR1 and CDR2 are WSHSY and SAAADI. The CDR3 runs 13 amino acids, cysteine and phenylalanine included. The retained sequence is limited to the CDR3, 39 bases, with the frame set at the first base.

The sequenced sample was PBMCs. Rearrangement joined TRBV10-2 to TRBJ2-7; the D segment cannot be called with confidence. The clonotype comes from a woman aged 25-40 years in good health and CMV-seronegative. The CDR3: CASSESTAYEQYF. The sequenced DNA is TGCGCCAGCAGTGAGTCCACCGCGTACGAGCAGTACTTC.